One sample yielded the 5 T cell receptor beta chains listed below, sequenced in a study of shared clonotypes between healthy human individuals. Assay used: immunoSEQ multiplex PCR; TCRdb lists only in-frame clones, some missing. Of about 1 million clones listed, around 74% were seen once; the top ten hold approximately 1.5%. Specimen: memory CD4+ T cells sorted from blood. Subset denoted: CD45RA-negative fraction. The receptors originated from a man between 18 and 29 years old in good health.

The chain recombines TRBV19 with TRBJ2-1; TRBD2 might be the D (6 bases). This CDR3 comprises 13 residues. CDR1 and CDR2 from the germline V gene are LNHDA and SQIVND (reference sequence). V shed 5 bases and J shed 9 bases, with 14 bases lying between them. In nucleotides, the CDR3 is TGTGCCAGTAGTCCCCCTTGGAGGGGTGAGCAGTTCTTC. Amino acid sequence: CASSPPWRGEQFF.

The genes are TRBV5-6 and TRBJ1-2; 12 bases line up with TRBD1. Germline loops: CDR1 SGHDT, CDR2 YYEEEE. V was pared by 2 bases and J by 8 bases, with 13 bases of the junction left unmatched. This CDR3 comprises 17 residues. The CDR3 sequence is CASSLPSGTGGSGGYTF. The DNA of the CDR3 is TGTGCCAGCAGCTTACCCTCCGGGACAGGGGGCTCTGGAGGCTACACCTTC.

V usage is TRBV18 and J usage is TRBJ1-6; D possibly corresponds to TRBD1 (6 bases). Germline V lookup: CDR1 KGHSH, CDR2 LQKENI. This CDR3 spans 14 amino acids. The germline V and J ends were trimmed by 3 bases and 7 bases, with 10 bases remaining between them. DNA for the CDR3: TGTGCCAGCTCACCGGGGGCGGGGAATTCACCCCTCCACTTT. Protein: CASSPGAGNSPLHF.

CDR3 bases: TGCAGTGCTAAGGGACAGGGGGGGCAGTTCTTC. It yields the protein CSAKGQGGQFF. The chain couples TRBV20-1 to TRBJ2-1, with TRBD1 identical over 11 bases. The trim removed 4 bases at V and 12 bases at J, leaving 2 bases unmatched. The CDR3 loop spans 11 amino acids. Per the germline V gene, CDR1 is DFQATT and CDR2 is SNEGSKA (reference sequence).

The chain joins TRBV6-1 to TRBJ2-3, with 8 positions matching TRBD1. Per the germline V gene, CDR1 is MNHNS and CDR2 is SASEGT. V gave up 2 bases and J gave up 5 bases; unmatched junction bases: 0. CDR3 length equals 13 residues. CDR3 sequence: CASSETGGDTQYF. In DNA, the CDR3 is TGTGCCAGCAGTGAAACAGGGGGAGATACGCAGTATTTT.